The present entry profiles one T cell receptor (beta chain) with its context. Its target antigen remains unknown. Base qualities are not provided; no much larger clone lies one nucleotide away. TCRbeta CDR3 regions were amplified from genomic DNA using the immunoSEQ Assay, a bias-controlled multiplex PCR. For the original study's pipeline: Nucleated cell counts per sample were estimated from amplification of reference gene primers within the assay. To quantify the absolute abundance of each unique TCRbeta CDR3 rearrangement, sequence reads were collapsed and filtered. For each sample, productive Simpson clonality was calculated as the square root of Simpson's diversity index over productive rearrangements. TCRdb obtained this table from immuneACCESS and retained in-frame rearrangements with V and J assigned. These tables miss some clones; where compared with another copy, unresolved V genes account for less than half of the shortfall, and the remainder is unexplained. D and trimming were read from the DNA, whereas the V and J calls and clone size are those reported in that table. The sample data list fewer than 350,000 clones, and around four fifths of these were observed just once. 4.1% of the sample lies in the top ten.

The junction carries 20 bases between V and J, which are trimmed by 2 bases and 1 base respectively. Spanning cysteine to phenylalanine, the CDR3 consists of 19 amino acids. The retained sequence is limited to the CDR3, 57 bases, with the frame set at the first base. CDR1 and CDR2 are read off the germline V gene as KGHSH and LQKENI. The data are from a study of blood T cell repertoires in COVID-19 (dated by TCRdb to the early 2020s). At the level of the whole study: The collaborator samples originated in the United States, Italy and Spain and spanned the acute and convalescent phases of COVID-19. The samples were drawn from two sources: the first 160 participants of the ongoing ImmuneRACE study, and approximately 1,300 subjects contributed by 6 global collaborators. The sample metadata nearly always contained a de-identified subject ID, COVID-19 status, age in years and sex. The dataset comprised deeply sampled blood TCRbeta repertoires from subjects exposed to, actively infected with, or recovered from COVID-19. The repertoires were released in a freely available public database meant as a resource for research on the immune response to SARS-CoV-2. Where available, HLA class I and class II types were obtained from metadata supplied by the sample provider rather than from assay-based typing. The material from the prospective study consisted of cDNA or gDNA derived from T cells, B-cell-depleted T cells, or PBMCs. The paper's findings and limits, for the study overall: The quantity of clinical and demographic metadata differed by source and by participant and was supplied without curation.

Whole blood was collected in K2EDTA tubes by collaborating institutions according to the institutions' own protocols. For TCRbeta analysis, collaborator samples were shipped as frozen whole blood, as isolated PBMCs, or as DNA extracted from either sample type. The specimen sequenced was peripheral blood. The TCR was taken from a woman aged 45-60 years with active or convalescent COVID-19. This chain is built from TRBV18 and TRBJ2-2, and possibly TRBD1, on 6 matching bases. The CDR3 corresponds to CASSPSQGLPIWNTGELFF. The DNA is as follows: TGTGCCAGCTCACCAAGTCAGGGGCTCCCCATCTGGAACACCGGGGAGCTGTTTTTT.